The following is a T cell receptor beta chain sequence with its context. A single record per CDR3 protein comes from TCRdb applying MiXCR to the reads. Of around 450,000 distinct CDR3 sequences detected, about 33% appear once; the ten largest clones hold roughly an eighth. Germline CDR1 and CDR2: DFQATT and SNEGSKA (reference sequence). The CDR3 contains 14 residues. V lost 3 bases and J 6 bases, leaving 15 bases between the germline ends. The sample originates from a study of T cell repertoires in cytomegalovirus infection. The sequenced sample consisted of PBMCs. This chain uses TRBV20-1 with TRBJ2-1, with D possibly being TRBD2 (7 bases). This receptor was identified in a human donor in good health (CMV status not recorded). Some clones in this sample may be carry-over from other donors' samples. The CDR3 reads CSASEGGGGNEQFF. The CDR3, as DNA: TGCAGTGCTAGTGAGGGGGGGGGGGGCAATGAGCAGTTCTTC.